The present TCR beta chain was sequenced within a study of cytomegalovirus exposure and HLA in healthy donors. From germline, CDR1 is MNHNY and CDR2 SVGAGI (reference sequence). The CDR3 has 16 amino acids. J lost 4 bases, V lost 5 bases, and 12 bases had no gene match. The PCR was carried out with 60 Vbeta primers and 13 Jbeta primers. Only in-frame clones appear in the TCRdb table, and some are missing; sequencing was by immunoSEQ multiplex PCR. The data hold fewer than 200,000 clones, with about 80% observed a single time. The J gene is TRBJ2-3, the V gene TRBV6-6; 7 nucleotides line up with TRBD2. Specimen: PBMCs. This clonotype was sampled from a man aged 18 to 30 in good health and CMV-seropositive. Written as DNA, the CDR3 is TGTGCCAGCAGTGCCGGACTAGTCAGTTTCCCAGATACGCAGTATTTT. Its translation is CASSAGLVSFPDTQYF.